The 24 T cell receptor beta chains below all came from one sample that was sequenced in a study of radiation and T cells in renal cell carcinoma (dated by TCRdb to the early 2020s). What this sample's time point label stands for: tumor resected at nephrectomy. Sample treatment or condition, as interpreted from the label and publication: 15 Gy SBRT to primary tumor, nephrectomy 4 weeks later. Preparation of the library involved the immunoSEQ multiplex PCR assay. Drawn from immuneACCESS, this table holds only the in-frame rearrangements with V and J called that TCRdb kept. Clones are partly lost; checked studies trace under half to an unresolved V gene and leave the rest unexplained. For this sample the table gives approximately 23,000 clones, of which 40% to 55% were detected only once. Together, the top ten hold 16% of the sample. Sample: tumor tissue, taken from a patient whose treatment included radiotherapy and nephrectomy. The receptor set was obtained from a woman aged 45 to 65 with renal cell carcinoma.

The chain joins TRBV19 to TRBJ1-2; D is undetermined. V gave up 0 bases and J gave up 5 bases, with 7 bases separating them. Germline assignment: CDR1 LNHDA and CDR2 SQIVND (reference sequence). The CDR3 sequence is 13 residues long. CDR3 residues: CASSIDTEYGYTF. CDR3 DNA: TGTGCCAGTAGTATAGATACGGAGTATGGCTACACCTTC.

V gene TRBV10-3 combines with J gene TRBJ2-3; unclear D gene. The CDR3 loop spans 14 amino acids. Trimming removed 2 bases at V and 2 bases at J, with 8 bases between. The germline gives CDR1 ENHRY, CDR2 SYGVKD. CDR3 region: CAISEGPFTDTQYF. CDR3 bases: TGTGCCATCAGTGAGGGGCCATTCACAGATACGCAGTATTTT.

The genes are TRBV4-1 and TRBJ1-4; the D gene is possibly TRBD1 (5 bases). CDR3 length: 14 amino acids. The V gene lost 2 bases and the J gene lost 6 bases, with 10 bases spanning the gap. Germline CDR1 is MGHRA and CDR2 is YSYEKL. The DNA of the CDR3 is TGCGCCAGCAGCCAACGGGAAGGGGATGAAAAACTGTTTTTT. It is translated as CASSQREGDEKLFF.

The chain links TRBV19 to TRBJ1-4; 7 nucleotides match TRBD1. Germline trimming cut 10 bases from V and 10 bases from J; bases unmatched to any gene: 15. Germline V gene lookup returns CDR1 LNHDA and CDR2 SQIVND (reference sequence). This CDR3 region has 14 residues. CDR3: CATRRGQLTAKLFF. The CDR3 nucleotides read TGTGCCACCCGAAGGGGACAGCTAACGGCAAAACTGTTTTTT.

This clone is termed medium-sized. This chain links TRBV11-2 with TRBJ1-1; the D gene is possibly TRBD1 (5 bases). Germline CDR1 and CDR2: SGHAT and FQNNGV. V gave up 5 bases and J gave up 11 bases, with 15 bases separating them. The CDR3 runs 12 residues. The CDR3 loop is CASSLRSGSAFF. DNA for the CDR3: TGTGCCAGCAGCCTGAGGTCAGGGTCGGCTTTCTTT.

The rearrangement uses TRBV19 and TRBJ1-1; no reliable D call. Germline V gene data show CDR1 as LNHDA and CDR2 as SQIVND (reference sequence). V shed 1 base and J shed 3 bases, with 6 bases lying between them. The CDR3 contains 13 residues. CDR3 DNA: TGTGCCAGTAGTATAGCCAGAGACACTGAAGCTTTCTTT. Translation: CASSIARDTEAFF. Full variable domain (outside the CDR3, taken from reference TRBV19 and TRBJ1-1): DGGITQSPKYLFRKEGQNVTLSCEQNLNHDAMYWYRQDPGQGLRLIYYSQIVNDFQKGDIAEGYSVSREKKESFPLTVTSAQKNPTAFYLCASSIARDTEAFFGQGTRLTVV.

The chain links TRBV6-1 to TRBJ1-5; perhaps TRBD1 as D (5 bases). Between the trimmed V and J ends, which lost 7 bases and 3 bases, there was a span of 13 bases. Germline V gene data show CDR1 as MNHNS and CDR2 as SASEGT. The CDR3 sequence is 14 residues long. The CDR3 spells CASTPGGFNQPQHF. CDR3 DNA sequence: TGTGCCAGCACTCCTGGGGGGTTCAATCAGCCCCAGCATTTT.

The chain carries TRBV6-5 and TRBJ2-5; tentatively, D is TRBD1 (6 bases). The CDR3 sequence is 13 residues long. The germline gives CDR1 MNHEY, CDR2 SVGAGI. V was clipped by 6 bases and J by 9 bases, with 17 bases between them. As DNA, the CDR3 is TGTGCCAGCAGCCCCCCCCAGGGGAAGGCCCAGTACTTC. Residues: CASSPPQGKAQYF.

The genes are TRBV7-2 and TRBJ2-5; D may be TRBD1 or TRBD2 (5 bases each). V gave up 8 bases and J gave up 4 bases, with 14 bases separating them. From germline, CDR1 is SGHTA and CDR2 FQGNSA. The CDR3 is 13 residues long. CDR3 nucleotide sequence: TGTGCCAGCTCTAGAGGGGCCGTAGAGACCCAGTACTTC. The encoded protein is CASSRGAVETQYF. The entire variable domain, with the rest obtained from reference TRBV7-2 and TRBJ2-5, is as follows: GAGVSQSPSNKVTEKGKDVELRCDPISGHTALYWYRQSLGQGLEFLIYFQGNSAPDKSGLPSDRFSAERTGGSVSTLTIQRTQQEDSAVYLCASSRGAVETQYFGPGTRLLVL.

Judged by abundance, this clone is medium-sized. This chain joins TRBV4-1 and TRBJ2-1, with D hard to call. The V end was cut by 3 bases, the J end by 2 bases, with 5 bases between. Germline CDR1 and CDR2: MGHRA and YSYEKL. CDR3 size: 13 residues. CDR3 amino acids: CASSQETYNEQFF. CDR3 coding DNA: TGCGCCAGCAGCCAGGAAACCTACAATGAGCAGTTCTTC.

The chain joins TRBV6-5 to TRBJ1-4; no clear D gene. The CDR3 sequence is 13 residues long. The V end was cut by 2 bases, the J end by 10 bases, with 11 bases between. Germline V lookup: CDR1 MNHEY, CDR2 SVGAGI. The CDR3 DNA reads TGTGCCAGCAGTTACAGGGTCAATAGAAAACTGTTTTTT. Translating gives CASSYRVNRKLFF.

This clone was observed a few times. This rearrangement joins TRBV29-1 to TRBJ2-1; weak D call: TRBD1 (6 bases). The germline V gene encodes CDR1 SQVTM and CDR2 ANQGSEA. The V end was cut by 6 bases, the J end by 5 bases, with 8 bases between. The CDR3 is 11 residues long. CDR3 in amino acids: CSVWTDNEQFF. CDR3 coding DNA: TGCAGCGTATGGACAGACAATGAGCAGTTCTTC.

The rearrangement links TRBV6-6 to TRBJ2-7; D might be TRBD1 (5 bases). CDR1 and CDR2 from the germline V gene are MNHNY and SVGAGI (reference sequence). The CDR3 has 13 residues. Trimming shortened V by 10 bases and J by 0 bases, and 13 bases separated the two germline ends. The DNA for the CDR3 is TGTGCCACCCGGACACCCACCTCCTACGAGCAGTACTTC. Protein sequence: CATRTPTSYEQYF.

This sequence joins TRBV7-6 and TRBJ2-1, with 9 bases matching TRBD1. The CDR3 runs to 14 residues. The germline CDR1 and CDR2 sequences are SGHVS and FNYEAQ. V shed 3 bases and J 4 bases; nucleotides not matched to a gene: 1. CDR3 in amino acids: CASSFGTGYNEQFF. CDR3 DNA: TGTGCCAGCAGCTTCGGGACAGGGTACAATGAGCAGTTCTTC.

This clone has a handful of counts. CDR3 amino acids: CASSALGLYGYTF. The CDR3 DNA reads as TGTGCCAGCAGCGCGCTCGGTCTCTATGGCTACACCTTC. The chain combines TRBV7-9 with TRBJ1-2, with D unresolved. CDR1 SEHNR and CDR2 FQNEAQ come from the germline V gene (reference sequence). Trimming shortened V by 5 bases and J by 4 bases, and 11 bases separated the two germline ends. CDR3 length: 13 residues.

The chain joins TRBV28 to TRBJ2-2, with 9 bases fitting TRBD1. The germline gives CDR1 MDHEN, CDR2 SYDVKM. CDR3 length equals 15 residues. The V and J ends lost 6 bases and 4 bases, in that order; junction bases with no gene match: 6. The CDR3 spells CASRTGQGSTGELFF. The DNA of the CDR3 is TGTGCCAGCAGGACGGGACAGGGATCCACCGGGGAGCTGTTTTTT.

CDR3 sequence (DNA): TGTGCCAGCAGCTTGGTAGGCAGCATCGACGAGCAGTACTTC. This sequence encodes CASSLVGSIDEQYF. This chain connects TRBV5-6 to TRBJ2-7; D unresolved. V lost 0 bases and J 5 bases, leaving 12 bases between the germline ends. This CDR3 region has 14 residues. The V gene's germline CDR1 is SGHDT and CDR2 YYEEEE. The full variable domain, completed using reference TRBV5-6 and TRBJ2-7, is DAGVTQSPTHLIKTRGQQVTLRCSPKSGHDTVSWYQQALGQGPQFIFQYYEEEERQRGNFPDRFSGHQFPNYSSELNVNALLLGDSALYLCASSLVGSIDEQYFGPGTRLTVT.

The chain has TRBV6-5 and TRBJ1-4; 9 nucleotides agree with TRBD1. Germline V CDR1 and CDR2: MNHEY, SVGAGI. V shed 5 bases and J 8 bases; nucleotides not matched to a gene: 6. The CDR3 covers 14 residues. The DNA for the CDR3 is TGTGCCAGCAGTACCACAGGGGGCAGGGAAAAACTGTTTTTT. It encodes CASSTTGGREKLFF.

This rearrangement joins TRBV6-5 to TRBJ1-5, with 9 bases aligning to TRBD1. This CDR3 is 14 amino acids long. The V gene's germline CDR1 is MNHEY and CDR2 SVGAGI. With 4 bases clipped from V and 6 bases from J, the junction kept 4 bases outside the gene matches. The CDR3 nucleotides read TGTGCCAGCAGTTCGGGACAGGGAACTCAGCCCCAGCATTTT. Translated, it gives CASSSGQGTQPQHF.

The chain recombines TRBV18 with TRBJ2-5, with D perhaps TRBD1 (5 bases). Trimming removed 3 bases from V and 3 bases from J, with 20 bases in between. The CDR3 runs 17 residues. The germline gives CDR1 KGHSH, CDR2 LQKENI. The CDR3 DNA reads as TGTGCCAGCTCACCCGATCCCCGACAGAAGATCGAAGAGACCCAGTACTTC. The encoded protein is CASSPDPRQKIEETQYF.

This clone is labeled large. This chain links TRBV4-3 with TRBJ1-5, with unresolved D. The ends were cut back, 5 bases at V and 1 base at J, with 12 bases in the middle. Germline assignment: CDR1 LGHNA and CDR2 YSLEER. The CDR3 consists of 15 residues. The CDR3 bases are TGCGCCAGCAGCGTCGACACGACGAGCAATCAGCCCCAGCATTTT. Translating it yields CASSVDTTSNQPQHF.

The V gene is TRBV6-5, the J gene TRBJ2-5; 7 positions match TRBD1. V lost 11 bases to trimming and J lost 5 bases; unmatched junction nucleotides: 11. There are 13 residues in the CDR3. Germline values: CDR1 MNHEY, CDR2 SVGAGI. The CDR3 sequence: CAARDRLLETQYF. The CDR3 DNA sequence: TGTGCCGCCAGGGACAGACTATTGGAGACCCAGTACTTC.

V gene TRBV4-1 combines with J gene TRBJ1-5; 10 positions agree with TRBD1. The CDR3 is 15 residues long. Germline assignment: CDR1 MGHRA and CDR2 YSYEKL. J was trimmed by 7 bases and V by 4 bases; bases with no gene match: 7. Written as DNA, the CDR3 is TGCGCCAGCAGCCTACGGACAGGGGGAATGCAGCCCCAGCATTTT. This codes for CASSLRTGGMQPQHF.

By frequency in the sample, this clone is medium-sized. This chain uses TRBV4-3 with TRBJ1-6; D perhaps matches TRBD1 (6 bases). This CDR3 comprises 14 residues. The ends were cut back, 3 bases at V and 7 bases at J, with 10 bases in the middle. Germline CDR1 LGHNA, CDR2 YSLEER. CDR3 nucleotides: TGCGCCAGCAGCCACGACAGGACGAATTCACCCCTCCACTTT. Translated, it gives CASSHDRTNSPLHF.